The 18 T cell receptor beta chains below come from one sample, sequenced in a study of T cells in Graves' hyperthyroidism and ophthalmopathy. Amplification yielded TCR beta CDR3 regions, with RNA transcripts as the source. With the HTBI primer set, the TCR CDR3 went through a first round of RT-PCR. TCRdb itself ran the multiplex PCR reads through MiXCR, one entry per CDR3 protein. The sample has about 640,000 distinct CDR3 sequences; around 20% are singletons. Sequenced: blood. Receptor source: a man aged 30 to 45 with Graves' ophthalmopathy.

CDR3 protein: CASSSGLAGDYEQYF. CDR3 DNA sequence: TGTGCCAGCAGTTCGGGACTAGCGGGAGACTACGAGCAGTACTTC. This chain uses TRBV6-2 or TRBV6-3 with TRBJ2-7; 14 bases align to TRBD2. The CDR3 covers 15 residues. V was clipped by 4 bases and J by 3 bases; unmatched bases: 2. CDR1 and CDR2 (germline): MNHEY, SVGEGT.

This clonotype has a handful of counts. The rearrangement joins TRBV5-1 to TRBJ1-4; no clear D gene. The length of the CDR3 is 16 residues. V was clipped by 2 bases and J by 0 bases, with 11 bases between them. Germline CDR1 and CDR2: SGHRS and YFSETQ. The CDR3 protein is CASSFGTVATNEKLFF. In DNA, the CDR3 is TGCGCCAGCAGCTTCGGTACCGTTGCAACTAATGAAAAACTGTTTTTT.

The table lists this clonotype with many counts. The V and J genes are TRBV11-2 and TRBJ2-1; D gene ambiguous. The CDR3 loop spans 14 amino acids. Germline CDR1 and CDR2: SGHAT and FQNNGV. V lost 5 bases to trimming and J lost 6 bases, with 14 bases between them. In DNA form, the CDR3 reads TGTGCCAGCAGCGCGCGACCCCCACCCAATGAGCAGTTCTTC. This gives the protein CASSARPPPNEQFF.

The chain has TRBV28 and TRBJ2-7; 15 nucleotides line up with TRBD2. The junction had 8 bases not matched to a gene; V was cut back by 5 bases and J by 0 bases. Germline-derived CDR1 and CDR2 are MDHEN and SYDVKM. The CDR3 is made up of 18 amino acids. The CDR3 bases are TGTGCCAGCAGTCATCGAGGGACTAGCGGGGGGAGCTCCTACGAGCAGTACTTC. Translated: CASSHRGTSGGSSYEQYF.

The chain carries TRBV3-1 and TRBJ2-4; D uncertain. Germline CDR1 reads LGHDT; CDR2 reads YNNKEL (reference sequence). Trimming pared 2 bases from V and 4 bases from J, leaving 12 bases between. CDR3 length: 15 amino acids. CDR3 residues: CASSQPGSSKNIQYF. CDR3 nucleotide sequence: TGTGCCAGCAGCCAACCCGGGTCTTCGAAAAACATTCAGTACTTC.

The V and J genes are TRBV12-3 or TRBV12-4 and TRBJ2-5; D is possibly TRBD1 (7 bases). V was shortened by 4 bases and J by 3 bases, with 18 bases between the two germline ends. CDR3 size: 16 residues. CDR3 amino acids: CASSSGGWAAKETQYF. For the CDR3, the DNA is TGTGCCAGCAGTTCAGGGGGGTGGGCGGCGAAAGAGACCCAGTACTTC.

This clonotype was seen repeatedly, ten times or more. This sequence joins TRBV7-2 and TRBJ2-7; D gene ambiguous. Looked up from germline, CDR1 is SGHTA and CDR2 is FQGNSA. V lost 2 bases and J 2 bases, leaving 7 bases between the germline ends. This CDR3 is built from 13 residues. CDR3 sequence reads: CASSLIRTYEQYF. DNA of the CDR3: TGTGCCAGCAGCTTAATCAGGACCTACGAGCAGTACTTC.

This clonotype was counted ten times or more. The chain couples TRBV12-3 or TRBV12-4 to TRBJ1-5; 9 positions match TRBD1. V was clipped by 3 bases and J by 9 bases; unmatched bases: 9. The CDR3 covers 15 residues. CDR3 DNA sequence: TGTGCCAGCAGTTTTGGGACAGGGCGGATGGGGCCCCAGCATTTT. Protein: CASSFGTGRMGPQHF.

This clonotype appeared once. The chain carries TRBV20-1 and TRBJ2-3; 7 bases are a match to TRBD1. Trimming cost V 2 bases and J 0 bases; bases outside gene matches: 5. The CDR3 length is 15 residues. Per the germline V gene, CDR1 is DFQATT and CDR2 is SNEGSKA (reference sequence). The DNA of the CDR3 is TGCAGTGCTAGAATGTCACAGGGGAGCACAGATACGCAGTATTTT. Translated: CSARMSQGSTDTQYF.

This clonotype came up a few times. The CDR3 bases are TGTGCCAGCAGTGATCAGGGGAACACCGGGGAGCTGTTTTTT. It specifies CASSDQGNTGELFF. The chain uses TRBV2 and TRBJ2-2; possibly TRBD1 for D (5 bases). The germline V gene encodes CDR1 SNHLY and CDR2 FYNNEI. Between the trimmed V and J ends, which lost 3 bases and 1 base, there was a span of 6 bases. The CDR3 totals 14 residues. The full variable domain, completed using reference TRBV2 and TRBJ2-2, is EPEVTQTPSHQVTQMGQEVILRCVPISNHLYFYWYRQILGQKVEFLVSFYNNEISEKSEIFDDQFSVERPDGSNFTLKIRSTKLEDSAMYFCASSDQGNTGELFFGEGSRLTVL.

The chain employs TRBV11-2 and TRBJ1-5; the match to TRBD1 covers 7 bases. The CDR3 spans 14 residues. Germline V gene data show CDR1 as SGHAT and CDR2 as FQNNGV. V trimming: 8 bases; J trimming: 7 bases; junction bases outside the gene matches: 11. This CDR3 is CASGSGRGLQPQHF. CDR3 nucleotides: TGTGCCAGCGGCTCTGGGAGGGGGCTCCAGCCCCAGCATTTT.

About this clonotype itself: It may be a read error: a sequence one base away is much more abundant. The gene calls are TRBV6-1 and TRBJ1-1; no clear D gene. V gave up 1 base and J gave up 3 bases, with 0 bases separating them. Germline CDR1 reads MNHNS; CDR2 reads SASEGT. This CDR3 is 11 amino acids long. The CDR3 here is CASSEDTEAFF. The DNA of the CDR3 is TGTGCCAGCAGTGAAGACACTGAAGCTTTCTTT.

This clonotype has at least ten counts. The chain carries TRBV20-1 and TRBJ1-6, with D maybe TRBD1 (5 bases). The germline V and J ends were trimmed by 0 bases and 7 bases, with 10 bases remaining between them. The CDR3 sequence is 14 residues long. The germline V gene has CDR1 DFQATT and CDR2 SNEGSKA (reference sequence). CDR3 sequence reads: CSARDSGGNSPLHF. The DNA of the CDR3 is TGCAGTGCTAGAGATAGCGGGGGGAATTCACCCCTCCACTTT.

This clonotype occurred a few times. V is TRBV20-1 and J is TRBJ2-3; 7 positions match TRBD1. The junction had 11 bases not matched to a gene; V was cut back by 6 bases and J by 8 bases. Germline assignment: CDR1 DFQATT and CDR2 SNEGSKA (reference sequence). The CDR3 runs 13 residues. This CDR3 is CSACEGADSTQYF. CDR3 nucleotide sequence: TGCAGTGCCTGCGAGGGGGCAGACAGTACGCAGTATTTT.

The rearrangement uses TRBV20-1 and TRBJ2-1, with D maybe TRBD1 (6 bases). Germline CDR1 is DFQATT and CDR2 is SNEGSKA (reference sequence). The V gene lost 5 bases and the J gene lost 7 bases, with 21 bases spanning the gap. CDR3 length: 15 residues. The CDR3 sequence is CSARRGPARGNEQFF. The DNA for the CDR3 is TGCAGTGCTCGAAGGGGTCCGGCGAGGGGGAATGAGCAGTTCTTC.

This clonotype was counted only a few times. The chain combines TRBV11-2 with TRBJ2-2; 8 positions match TRBD2. The CDR3 extends over 17 amino acids. J gave up 0 bases and V 2 bases, and 5 bases lay outside the gene matches. CDR1 and CDR2 (germline): SGHAT, FQNNGV. The CDR3 protein is CASSLRQLAANTGELFF. In DNA form, the CDR3 reads TGTGCCAGCAGCTTAAGGCAACTAGCGGCGAACACCGGGGAGCTGTTTTTT.

This clonotype came up a few times. The genes are TRBV7-3 and TRBJ2-1; 8 bases match TRBD2. V was clipped by 5 bases and J by 5 bases; unmatched bases: 8. CDR3 length: 15 residues. CDR1 SGHTA and CDR2 FQGTGA come from the germline V gene. CDR3 DNA sequence: TGTGCCAGCAGCAGGACTGGCGGGGGGAACAATGAGCAGTTCTTC. It specifies CASSRTGGGNNEQFF.

The chain is built from TRBV28 and TRBJ1-2; TRBD1 is a possible D gene (5 bases). V gave up 3 bases and J gave up 5 bases, with 13 bases separating them. The CDR3 runs 14 residues. The germline CDR1 and CDR2 sequences are MDHEN and SYDVKM. The CDR3 here is CASSFGGAGYGYTF. The CDR3 nucleotides read TGTGCCAGCAGTTTTGGCGGGGCGGGTTATGGCTACACCTTC.